The 6 T cell receptor beta chains in this list originate from one sample, sequenced in a study of molecular identifiers for immune sequencing clone quantification (dated by TCRdb to the late 2010s). The library relied on PCR. This sample was sequenced with an Illumina HiSeq 4000. TCRdb reprocessing: public reads trimmed at Q25 with fastp, clones called with MiXCR, in-frame beta chains kept. For every CDR3 protein sequence, its rows merge into one entry that carries the most common genes and DNA. Recorded for this sample are 35,000 or so distinct CDR3 sequences; about 18% of them occurred a single time. The top ten constitute more than 0.9% of the sample. The sequenced sample consisted of naive CD8+ T cells from blood, with Jurkat cell RNA spiked in. Reading the label with the study, this specimen's cell subset or site is: FACS-sorted CD8+CD4-CCR7+CD45RA+ naive T cells. The receptors were gathered from a human donor in good health. Some libraries in this study had Jurkat cell RNA spiked in.

The table lists this clonotype with many counts. The chain links TRBV3-1 to TRBJ1-1; the D gene is possibly TRBD1 (6 bases). V lost 2 bases and J lost 4, with 17 bases in between. The germline V gene encodes CDR1 LGHDT and CDR2 YNNKEL (reference sequence). This CDR3 spans 16 amino acids. The CDR3 is CASSQLLRGAGTEAFF. DNA for the CDR3: TGTGCCAGCAGCCAACTCCTTCGGGGGGCAGGCACTGAAGCTTTCTTT.

This clonotype appeared a few times. The genes are TRBV5-1 and TRBJ2-1; D possibly uses TRBD1 or TRBD2 (5 bases each). Germline loops: CDR1 SGHRS, CDR2 YFSETQ. V gave up 2 bases and J gave up 6 bases, with 24 bases separating them. CDR3 length equals 18 residues. The CDR3 here is CASSLWGPPGSNSNEQFF. DNA of the CDR3: TGCGCCAGCAGCTTATGGGGACCTCCGGGGTCCAATTCCAATGAGCAGTTCTTC.

V usage is TRBV4-3 and J usage is TRBJ2-1; the match to TRBD1 covers 7 bases. CDR1 LGHNA and CDR2 YSLEER come from the germline V gene. Trimming removed 0 bases from V and 0 bases from J; junction bases left unmatched: 2. This CDR3 spans 16 amino acids. CDR3 DNA: TGCGCCAGCAGCCAAGATAGGGGGCTCTCCTACAATGAGCAGTTCTTC. As protein: CASSQDRGLSYNEQFF.

This clonotype was detected a few times. This chain links TRBV29-1 with TRBJ2-2; perhaps TRBD1 as D (6 bases). V shed 2 bases and J shed 1 base, with 8 bases lying between them. CDR1 is SQVTM, CDR2 ANQGSEA, per germline. The CDR3 sequence is 14 residues long. CDR3 in amino acids: CSVEPGVNTGELFF. DNA for the CDR3: TGCAGCGTTGAACCAGGGGTGAACACCGGGGAGCTGTTTTTT.

This clonotype was seen repeatedly, ten times or more. The chain has TRBV28 and TRBJ2-3; 11 bases fit TRBD2. Germline V CDR1 and CDR2: MDHEN, SYDVKM. This CDR3 is 18 amino acids long. The V and J ends lost 6 bases and 3 bases, in that order; junction bases with no gene match: 14. The CDR3 loop is CASSPGTSGTEITDTQYF. CDR3 nucleotides: TGTGCCAGCAGCCCCGGGACTAGCGGAACCGAAATTACAGATACGCAGTATTTT.

By sample share, this clonotype is medium-sized (0.01 to 0.1%). V is TRBV29-1 and J is TRBJ2-3; 9 nucleotides agree with TRBD2. This CDR3 region has 14 residues. Germline lookup yields CDR1 SQVTM and CDR2 ANQGSEA. Losses at the gene ends were 1 base for V and 11 bases for J; bases not matched to a gene: 10. This chain's CDR3 is CSVEVAGGGAEQYF. CDR3 sequence (DNA): TGCAGCGTTGAAGTTGCGGGGGGGGGCGCCGAGCAGTATTTT.